The 31 T cell receptor beta chains in this list originate from one sample, sequenced in a study of T cells in Graves' hyperthyroidism and ophthalmopathy. Researchers amplified the TCR beta CDR3 regions from RNA transcripts. First-round RT-PCR with HTBI primers amplified the TCR CDR3 region. MiXCR, applied by TCRdb to the multiplex PCR reads, yields one record per CDR3 protein. The sample consists of some 770,000 distinct CDR3 sequences, 16% of them appearing once. Input material: blood. These receptors came from a man younger than 35 with Graves' hyperthyroidism.

This clonotype has at least ten counts. The V call is TRBV30, the J call TRBJ1-6; a possible D gene is TRBD1 (5 bases). The CDR3 extends over 13 amino acids. The germline V gene encodes CDR1 GTSNPN and CDR2 SVGIG (reference sequence). The ends were cut back, 0 bases at V and 11 bases at J, with 11 bases in the middle. As DNA, the CDR3 is TGTGCCTGGAGTGTTCTGGGACCGGCACCCCTCCACTTT. Protein: CAWSVLGPAPLHF.

The rearrangement joins TRBV19 to TRBJ2-2; TRBD2 matches 11 bases. CDR1 is LNHDA, CDR2 SQIVND, per germline (reference sequence). The CDR3 sequence is 15 residues long. The V and J ends lost 3 bases and 5 bases, in that order; junction bases with no gene match: 2. This chain's CDR3 is CASSIWTSGTGELFF. CDR3 nucleotide sequence: TGTGCCAGTAGTATCTGGACTAGCGGGACCGGGGAGCTGTTTTTT.

There are many counts of this clonotype. The chain carries TRBV20-1 and TRBJ2-7; 7 bases agree with TRBD2. J was trimmed by 0 bases and V by 6 bases; bases with no gene match: 8. CDR1 is DFQATT and CDR2 is SNEGSKA in the germline V gene (reference sequence). The CDR3 runs 14 residues. The CDR3 spells CSANPAGSSYEQYF. CDR3 sequence (DNA): TGCAGTGCCAACCCAGCGGGAAGCTCCTACGAGCAGTACTTC.

This clonotype was detected ten times or more. The chain joins TRBV20-1 to TRBJ2-7; 14 positions match TRBD2. The germline CDR1 and CDR2 sequences are DFQATT and SNEGSKA (reference sequence). Unmatched junction bases numbered 6, after V lost 6 bases and J lost 2 bases. The CDR3 is made up of 15 amino acids. This CDR3 reads CSATTSGRVTYEQYF. The CDR3 DNA sequence: TGCAGTGCGACGACTAGCGGGAGGGTTACCTACGAGCAGTACTTC.

This clonotype was picked up a small number of times. The chain combines TRBV12-3 or TRBV12-4 with TRBJ1-5, with D unresolved. This CDR3 spans 13 amino acids. V was trimmed by 2 bases and J by 8 bases, leaving 10 bases between them. The CDR3 protein is CASSLISSEPQHF. CDR3 sequence (DNA): TGTGCCAGCAGTTTAATCAGTTCGGAGCCCCAGCATTTT.

This clonotype was seen a single time. No conserved phenylalanine or tryptophan ends this CDR3, so it is likely a read error. The chain couples TRBV6-2 or TRBV6-3 to TRBJ1-1; tentatively, D is TRBD1 (5 bases). CDR1 and CDR2 (germline): MNHEY, SVGEGT. V lost 2 bases and J 0 bases, leaving 13 bases between the germline ends. This CDR3 has 16 amino acids. CDR3 amino acids: CASSYGGVGVNTEAFS. The CDR3 coding sequence is TGTGCCAGCAGTTACGGGGGAGTTGGGGTGAACACTGAAGCTTTCTCT.

The V gene is TRBV29-1, the J gene TRBJ2-7, with 9 bases matching TRBD1. The J segment lost 6 bases and the V segment lost 4 bases, leaving 16 bases of the junction unmatched. This CDR3 has 16 residues. Per germline, CDR1 SQVTM and CDR2 ANQGSEA. The CDR3 region is CSVVGVPGQGNSEQYF. DNA of the CDR3: TGCAGCGTTGTTGGGGTACCGGGACAGGGAAATTCCGAGCAGTACTTC.

This clonotype has just a few counts. The chain joins TRBV13 to TRBJ1-2; D gene ambiguous. With 5 bases removed from V and 6 bases from J, the gap between germline ends came to 13 bases. The CDR3 loop spans 13 amino acids. Germline loops: CDR1 PRHDT, CDR2 FYEKMQ (reference sequence). CDR3 sequence: CASSPTPVDGYTF. In DNA, the CDR3 is TGTGCCAGCAGCCCTACCCCAGTTGATGGCTACACCTTC.

This clonotype was found many times. V and J are TRBV30 and TRBJ1-1, with D unresolved. Per the germline V gene, CDR1 is GTSNPN and CDR2 is SVGIG (reference sequence). The CDR3 sequence is 12 residues long. Trimming cost V 1 base and J 0 bases, with 3 bases left between them. CDR3 sequence (DNA): TGTGCCTGGAGTGACTTGAACACTGAAGCTTTCTTT. Protein: CAWSDLNTEAFF. Full variable domain (remainder filled in from reference TRBV30 and TRBJ1-1): SQTIHQWPATLVQPVGSPLSLECTVEGTSNPNLYWYRQAAGRGLQLLFYSVGIGQISSEVPQNLSASRPQDRQFILSSKKLLLSDSGFYLCAWSDLNTEAFFGQGTRLTVV.

This clonotype was seen repeatedly, ten times or more. The chain employs TRBV11-2 and TRBJ2-3; 7 positions agree with TRBD2. This CDR3 region has 17 residues. Germline CDR1 is SGHAT and CDR2 is FQNNGV. After removal of 2 bases from V and 2 bases from J, the junction contained 10 bases not matched to a gene. The CDR3 region is CASSLRSGGGPTDTQYF. The CDR3 DNA reads TGTGCCAGCAGCTTAAGGTCGGGCGGGGGACCCACAGATACGCAGTATTTT.

The V call is TRBV10-3, the J call TRBJ1-3; D is unresolved. The ends were cut back, 0 bases at V and 0 bases at J, with 9 bases in the middle. The CDR3 has 16 amino acids. Germline CDR1 is ENHRY and CDR2 is SYGVKD. In DNA form, the CDR3 reads TGTGCCATCAGTGAGTCGAGTCCCAGCTCTGGAAACACCATATATTTT. Its protein is CAISESSPSSGNTIYF.

This clonotype has at least ten counts. The chain joins TRBV28 to TRBJ2-5; D is possibly TRBD1 or TRBD2 (5 bases each). Trimming removed 2 bases from V and 5 bases from J, with 15 bases in between. The CDR3 sequence is 15 residues long. The germline V gene encodes CDR1 MDHEN and CDR2 SYDVKM. The CDR3 DNA reads as TGTGCCAGCAGTTTAATGGGACGTCCACCCGAGACCCAGTACTTC. It codes for CASSLMGRPPETQYF.

This clonotype was observed a handful of times. The rearrangement links TRBV10-3 to TRBJ2-7, with TRBD2 matching over 8 bases. CDR1 and CDR2 (germline): ENHRY, SYGVKD. Trimming at V came to 5 bases and at J to 1 base, leaving 4 bases not matched to a gene. The CDR3 loop spans 14 amino acids. CDR3 amino acids: CAISWTSQSYEQYF. CDR3 DNA: TGTGCCATCAGTTGGACTAGCCAGTCCTACGAGCAGTACTTC.

This clonotype was recorded at least ten times. The rearrangement joins TRBV29-1 to TRBJ2-4, with D uncertain. The V gene's germline CDR1 is SQVTM and CDR2 ANQGSEA. Trimming took off 4 bases at V and 3 bases at J, with 10 bases between the two ends. The CDR3 consists of 13 residues. CDR3 region: CSVVSGYKNIQYF. CDR3 nucleotide sequence: TGCAGCGTTGTAAGTGGGTACAAAAACATTCAGTACTTC.

V gene TRBV12-3 or TRBV12-4 combines with J gene TRBJ2-1, with 8 bases matching TRBD2. J gave up 5 bases and V 7 bases, and 10 bases lay outside the gene matches. The CDR3 runs to 15 residues. CDR3 coding DNA: TGTGCCAGCACCTTGGCGGGAGGATTAAACAATGAGCAGTTCTTC. Residues: CASTLAGGLNNEQFF.

The V gene is TRBV14, the J gene TRBJ2-1, with 10 bases aligning to TRBD1. The CDR3 contains 15 residues. Germline assignment: CDR1 SGHDN and CDR2 FVKESK. V lost 3 bases and J lost 7; bases outside the gene matches: 6. This CDR3 reads CASSQPGQGWNEQFF. In nucleotides, the CDR3 is TGTGCCAGCAGCCAGCCGGGACAGGGGTGGAATGAGCAGTTCTTC.

This clonotype was counted many times. The rearrangement links TRBV4-1 to TRBJ2-5; a possible D gene is TRBD2 (6 bases). CDR1 and CDR2 (germline): MGHRA, YSYEKL. The CDR3 extends over 16 amino acids. Trimming took 4 bases from V and 0 from J, leaving 15 bases between them. CDR3 nucleotide sequence: TGCGCCAGCAGCCCCTCCTCCGGGAGAAACCAAGAGACCCAGTACTTC. It yields the protein CASSPSSGRNQETQYF.

The DNA for the CDR3 is TGCAGCGTCTGGGGGGTCACAGATACGCAGTATTTT. Translating it yields CSVWGVTDTQYF. The rearrangement uses TRBV29-1 and TRBJ2-3; a possible D gene is TRBD2 (6 bases). V was trimmed by 6 bases and J by 2 bases, leaving 9 bases between them. CDR1 and CDR2 from the germline V gene are SQVTM and ANQGSEA. The CDR3 is made up of 12 amino acids.

This chain uses TRBV6-2 or TRBV6-3 with TRBJ2-7; D possibly uses TRBD1 or TRBD2 (5 bases each). The germline gives CDR1 MNHEY, CDR2 SVGEGT. V was cut by 6 bases and J by 0 bases, with 15 bases left in between. This CDR3 region has 15 residues. In DNA form, the CDR3 reads TGTGCCAGCAGGGACCGGGACGTCGTCTCCTACGAGCAGTACTTC. It specifies CASRDRDVVSYEQYF.

The gene calls are TRBV5-1 and TRBJ2-7; possibly TRBD1 or TRBD2 for D (6 bases each). The CDR3 loop spans 14 amino acids. Germline lookup yields CDR1 SGHRS and CDR2 YFSETQ. Trimming cost V 4 bases and J 2 bases, with 13 bases left between them. Here the CDR3 reads CASSVRGTPYEQYF. The CDR3 DNA reads TGCGCCAGCAGCGTTAGGGGGACTCCCTACGAGCAGTACTTC.

V gene TRBV20-1 combines with J gene TRBJ2-3; maybe TRBD2 (5 bases). This CDR3 contains 15 residues. V lost 5 bases to trimming and J lost 6 bases, with 21 bases between them. Germline lookup yields CDR1 DFQATT and CDR2 SNEGSKA (reference sequence). CDR3 coding DNA: TGCAGTGCTCCTATTTCGGCTAGCTTTTCGGATACGCAGTATTTT. Translated: CSAPISASFSDTQYF.

The table lists this clonotype with many counts. This CDR3 is CASSQDSNEKLFF. DNA of the CDR3: TGTGCCAGCAGCCAAGACAGTAATGAAAAACTGTTTTTT. The chain uses TRBV4-2 and TRBJ1-4; D gene uncertain. The germline V gene has CDR1 LGHNA and CDR2 YNFKEQ. Trimming cost V 0 bases and J 4 bases, with 3 bases left between them. The CDR3 has 13 amino acids.

This clonotype was seen ten or more times. This chain connects TRBV7-8 to TRBJ1-2, with D tentatively TRBD1 (5 bases). This CDR3 has 15 residues. The germline V gene encodes CDR1 SGHVS and CDR2 FQNEAQ. V lost 2 bases to trimming and J lost 5 bases, with 15 bases between them. CDR3 amino acids: CASSLRRGFEYGYTF. The CDR3 bases are TGTGCCAGCAGCTTAAGGAGGGGATTCGAGTATGGCTACACCTTC.

V and J are TRBV20-1 and TRBJ2-5, with D uncertain. V was cut by 0 bases and J by 2 bases, with 10 bases left in between. The CDR3 runs to 14 residues. Germline V CDR1 and CDR2: DFQATT, SNEGSKA (reference sequence). CDR3 amino acids: CSARDPGLQETQYF. In DNA, the CDR3 is TGCAGTGCTAGAGACCCTGGGTTACAAGAGACCCAGTACTTC.

In this sample, this clonotype turned up many times. This rearrangement joins TRBV6-1 to TRBJ2-3, with D possibly matching TRBD2 (7 bases). V lost 5 bases, J lost 1 base, and 16 bases lay in between. The V gene's germline CDR1 is MNHNS and CDR2 SASEGT. The CDR3 has 16 residues. The CDR3 protein is CASSSKRGGRTDTQYF. In nucleotides, the CDR3 is TGTGCCAGCAGTTCGAAGAGGGGGGGTCGCACAGATACGCAGTATTTT.

This clonotype has a handful of counts. V gene TRBV2 combines with J gene TRBJ2-4; tentatively, D is TRBD1 (6 bases). Between the trimmed V and J ends, which lost 7 bases and 1 base, there was a span of 14 bases. This CDR3 region has 15 residues. Germline V gives CDR1 SNHLY, CDR2 FYNNEI. This chain's CDR3 is CASTVWQGAKNIQYF. The CDR3 region has the DNA TGTGCCAGCACCGTCTGGCAGGGGGCCAAAAACATTCAGTACTTC.

In DNA form, the CDR3 reads TGTGCCAGCAGCTTAGTCAACGGACTAGGCTCTGGAAACACCATATATTTT. Amino acids: CASSLVNGLGSGNTIYF. The chain recombines TRBV11-2 with TRBJ1-3; D not resolved. Per germline, CDR1 SGHAT and CDR2 FQNNGV. This CDR3 has 17 amino acids. V was pared by 1 base and J by 0 bases, with 13 bases between.

This clonotype came up a few times. The chain carries TRBV27 and TRBJ2-2; the match to TRBD2 covers 10 bases. Germline V CDR1 and CDR2: MNHEY, SMNVEV (reference sequence). This CDR3 has 17 residues. The ends lost 3 bases at V and 4 bases at J; junction bases unmatched: 8. The DNA for the CDR3 is TGTGCCAGCAGTTTCCTCGGGGTAGCGGGAGGCACCGGGGAGCTGTTTTTT. Encoded protein: CASSFLGVAGGTGELFF.

This clonotype was recorded at least ten times. The genes are TRBV20-1 and TRBJ2-1; D may be TRBD2 (6 bases). Germline CDR1 DFQATT, CDR2 SNEGSKA (reference sequence). Trimming pared 6 bases from V and 7 bases from J, leaving 16 bases between. The CDR3 length is 13 residues. This CDR3 is CSAISGTGNEQFF. The DNA for the CDR3 is TGCAGTGCAATTTCCGGGACTGGGAATGAGCAGTTCTTC.

Concerning this clonotype itself: Possible read error: a much larger clone is one base away. The genes are TRBV6-1 and TRBJ2-1; tentatively, D is TRBD2 (6 bases). The germline CDR1 and CDR2 sequences are MNHNS and SASEGT. The CDR3 runs 15 residues. V lost 7 bases and J 8 bases, leaving 21 bases between the germline ends. CDR3 coding DNA: TGTGCCAGCAACGCCAGGAGGGCCGGTAGCGATGAGCAGTTCTTC. Translation gives CASNARRAGSDEQFF.

This chain uses TRBV20-1 with TRBJ2-3; 11 bases match TRBD2. CDR3 length: 15 residues. CDR1 and CDR2 (germline): DFQATT, SNEGSKA (reference sequence). The ends lost 3 bases at V and 2 bases at J; junction bases unmatched: 4. CDR3 region: CSARLAGGFTDTQYF. The CDR3, as DNA: TGCAGTGCTAGGCTAGCGGGAGGATTCACAGATACGCAGTATTTT.